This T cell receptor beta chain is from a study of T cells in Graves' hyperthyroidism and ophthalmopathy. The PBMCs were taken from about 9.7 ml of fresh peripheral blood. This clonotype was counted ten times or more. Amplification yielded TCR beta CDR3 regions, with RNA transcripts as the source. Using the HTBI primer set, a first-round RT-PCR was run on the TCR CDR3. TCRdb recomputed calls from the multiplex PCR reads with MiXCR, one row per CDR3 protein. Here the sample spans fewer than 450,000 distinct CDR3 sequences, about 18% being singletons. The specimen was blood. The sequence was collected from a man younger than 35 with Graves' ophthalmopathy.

The CDR3 here is CSAREGTPLSNQPQHF. The CDR3 nucleotides read TGCAGTGCTAGAGAAGGGACCCCCCTTAGCAATCAGCCCCAGCATTTT. The gene calls are TRBV20-1 and TRBJ1-5; maybe TRBD1 (5 bases). The length of the CDR3 is 16 residues. Germline-derived CDR1 and CDR2 are DFQATT and SNEGSKA (reference sequence). V was clipped by 0 bases and J by 0 bases, with 12 bases between them.